The clone carrying this TCR beta chain occurred a few times. Its specificity is unknown. All of the isolated RNA was reverse transcribed, so expressed TCRB transcripts were sequenced. Method: immunoSEQ multiplex PCR; TCRdb's copy keeps in-frame clones and lacks some. Of almost 350,000 clones listed, approximately 9.7% are singletons. This sample was included in a study of beta chain features in type 1 diabetes. About the research overall: Age, gender and cell yields were similar between patients and healthy donors.

Between the trimmed V and J ends, which lost 2 bases and 4 bases, there was a span of 19 bases. This CDR3 has 17 residues. Germline CDR1 is SGHVS and CDR2 is FNYEAQ. Study conclusions and caveats: cDNA-based reads could over-represent cells with high TCR expression. Across all four CD4+ subsets, people with type 1 diabetes showed modestly shorter TCRB CDR3s. HLA effects on TCRB rearrangement stayed unresolved here.

Central memory, naive, regulatory and stem cell-like memory CD4+ cells were sorted by CD45RO/CCR7/CD25/CD127/CD95/CD27. This clonotype originated in a man in his thirties or forties with type 1 diabetes. Material: central memory CD4+ T cells from blood. The chain employs TRBV7-6 and TRBJ2-3; possibly TRBD2 for D (7 bases). The CDR3 DNA reads TGTGCCAGCAGCTTAAGGGGGGGCCAGGGTATCCCAGATACGCAGTATTTT. Amino acids: CASSLRGGQGIPDTQYF.